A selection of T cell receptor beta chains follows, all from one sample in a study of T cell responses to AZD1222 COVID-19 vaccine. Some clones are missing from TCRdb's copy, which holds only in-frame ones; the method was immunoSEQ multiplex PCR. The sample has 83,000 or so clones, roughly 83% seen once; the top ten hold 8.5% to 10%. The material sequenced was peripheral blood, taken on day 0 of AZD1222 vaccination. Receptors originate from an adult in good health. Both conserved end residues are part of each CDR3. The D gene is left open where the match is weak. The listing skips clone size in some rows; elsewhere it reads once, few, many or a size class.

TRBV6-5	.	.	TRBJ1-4	TGTGCCAGCAGTTACCAGATACTTGAAAAACTGTTTTTT	CASSYQILEKLFF
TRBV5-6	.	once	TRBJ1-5	TGTGCCAGCAGCTTCGGTGCACAGAGTCAGCCCCAGCATTTT	CASSFGAQSQPQHF
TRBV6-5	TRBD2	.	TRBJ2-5	TGTGCCAGCAGTCGGACTAGCGGGGAGAAAGAGACCCAGTACTTC	CASSRTSGEKETQYF
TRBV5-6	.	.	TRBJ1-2	TGTGCCAGCAGCTTAACGGGGCGCCCTAACTATGGCTACACCTTC	CASSLTGRPNYGYTF
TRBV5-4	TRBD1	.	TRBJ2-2	TGTGCCAGCAGCTTGCGCCAGGGGGCCGGGGAGCTGTTTTTT	CASSLRQGAGELFF
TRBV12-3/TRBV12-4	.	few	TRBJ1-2	TGTGCCAGCAGTCCCTCCCAGAACGGCTACACCTTC	CASSPSQNGYTF
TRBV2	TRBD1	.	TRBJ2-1	TGTGCCAGCAGTCGGGACAGGGAGAATGAGCAGTTCTTC	CASSRDRENEQFF
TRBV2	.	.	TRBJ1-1	TGTGCCAGCAGTGAGACCCGGACCGTCGAAGCTTTCTTT	CASSETRTVEAFF
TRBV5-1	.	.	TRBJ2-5	TGCGCCAGCAGCTTGGCCGGAGTCCAAGAGACCCAGTACTTC	CASSLAGVQETQYF
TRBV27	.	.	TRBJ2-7	TGTGCCAGCAGTACCTCCGGGGTGGGGACCTCCTACGAGCAGTACTTC	CASSTSGVGTSYEQYF
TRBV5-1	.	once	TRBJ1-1	TGCGCCAGCAGCAGGGGGGACCGTATCCCCGAAGCTTTCTTT	CASSRGDRIPEAFF
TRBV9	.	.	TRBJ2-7	TGTGCCAGCAGCGTTACGGGGTCCTCCTACGAGCAGTACTTC	CASSVTGSSYEQYF
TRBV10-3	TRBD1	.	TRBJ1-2	TGTGCCATCAGAGAGGGACAGATAGAGGGCTACACCTTC	CAIREGQIEGYTF
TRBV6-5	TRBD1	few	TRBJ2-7	TGTGCCAGCAGTAAGACAGGGTCCTCCTACGAGCAGTACTTC	CASSKTGSSYEQYF
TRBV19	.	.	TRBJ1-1	TGTGCCAGTAATTACGTGGGATTTAACACTGAAGCTTTCTTT	CASNYVGFNTEAFF